Listed here are 21 T cell receptor beta chains from one sample, sequenced in a study of response to subunit inactivated influenza vaccine. TCRdb fed the RT-PCR reads into MiXCR, producing one record per CDR3 protein. The sample lists about 540,000 distinct CDR3 sequences; less than 15% were seen once. Specimen: PBMCs from blood, collected 11 to 12 days after vaccination. Source of these receptors: a man aged 45-65 years who received an inactivated influenza vaccine.

This clonotype was detected many times. The CDR3 protein is CASSRDSQETQYF. Here the CDR3 DNA reads TGTGCCAGCAGCCGGGACAGCCAAGAGACCCAGTACTTC. The chain carries TRBV4-2 and TRBJ2-5, with TRBD1 matching 7 bases. J was trimmed by 1 base and V by 4 bases; bases with no gene match: 0. CDR1 LGHNA and CDR2 YNFKEQ come from the germline V gene. This CDR3 is built from 13 residues.

The count of this clonotype is one. This chain joins TRBV7-2 and TRBJ1-3, with TRBD1 matching 7 bases. V lost 5 bases, J lost 0 bases, and 4 bases stayed unmatched. CDR1 is SGHTA, CDR2 FQGNSA, per germline. The CDR3 totals 15 residues. The CDR3: CASSKQGSSGNTIYF. CDR3 nucleotides: TGTGCCAGCAGCAAACAGGGGAGCTCTGGAAACACCATATATTTT.

The chain employs TRBV5-1 and TRBJ2-3; D may be TRBD2 (6 bases). V was clipped by 4 bases and J by 0 bases, with 15 bases between them. CDR3 length: 16 residues. In germline, CDR1 is SGHRS, CDR2 YFSETQ. DNA of the CDR3: TGCGCCAGCAGCGGAACAGGAGGGCTTAGCACAGATACGCAGTATTTT. This sequence encodes CASSGTGGLSTDTQYF.

This clonotype has a count of ten or more. The rearrangement joins TRBV10-2 to TRBJ1-1; weak D call: TRBD1 (5 bases). CDR1 and CDR2 (germline): WSHSY, SAAADI. This CDR3 comprises 13 residues. V lost 4 bases to trimming and J lost 5 bases, with 11 bases between them. The CDR3 coding sequence is TGCGCCAGCAGTGGGCCAGGGAATACTGAAGCTTTCTTT. Translating it yields CASSGPGNTEAFF.

This clonotype was seen a handful of times. V and J are TRBV29-1 and TRBJ2-7; 10 bases fit TRBD2. J was trimmed by 7 bases and V by 4 bases; bases with no gene match: 13. The CDR3 contains 15 residues. Germline loops: CDR1 SQVTM, CDR2 ANQGSEA. DNA for the CDR3: TGCAGCGTTGCTCAGGGGGCTAGCGGGAGAAATGAGCAGTACTTC. Translated: CSVAQGASGRNEQYF.

The chain has TRBV15 and TRBJ2-7; D not certain. The CDR3 has 15 amino acids. Trimming stripped 0 bases from V and 5 bases from J, with 14 bases between. Germline values: CDR1 LNHNV, CDR2 YYDKDF (reference sequence). The CDR3 here is CATSRDRTRGDEQYF. CDR3 DNA: TGTGCCACCAGCAGAGACCGGACCCGAGGTGACGAGCAGTACTTC.

This clonotype was counted only a few times. The chain joins TRBV12-3 or TRBV12-4 to TRBJ2-1; 7 bases align to TRBD1. This CDR3 has 16 residues. J lost 0 bases, V lost 6 bases, and 8 bases had no gene match. CDR3 sequence (DNA): TGTGCCAGCAGCCCTCGGGACAGAAGCTCCTACAATGAGCAGTTCTTC. This sequence encodes CASSPRDRSSYNEQFF.

This clonotype was counted only a few times. The chain carries TRBV3-1 and TRBJ1-5, with 8 bases lining up with TRBD1. Germline CDR1 and CDR2: LGHDT and YNNKEL (reference sequence). The CDR3 extends over 13 amino acids. V lost 8 bases, J lost 5 bases, and 5 bases stayed unmatched. Here the CDR3 reads CASGVTGDQPQHF. The CDR3 DNA reads TGTGCCAGCGGAGTGACAGGGGATCAGCCCCAGCATTTT. The full variable domain, with the rest looked up from reference TRBV3-1 and TRBJ1-5, is DTAVSQTPKYLVTQMGNDKSIKCEQNLGHDTMYWYKQDSKKFLKIMFSYNNKELIINETVPNRFSPKSPDKAHLNLHINSLELGDSAVYFCASGVTGDQPQHFGDGTRLSIL.

This clonotype has only a few counts. V and J are TRBV7-9 and TRBJ2-3; D is unresolved. There are 14 residues in the CDR3. V gave up 3 bases and J gave up 0 bases, with 7 bases separating them. From germline, CDR1 is SEHNR and CDR2 FQNEAQ (reference sequence). The CDR3 sequence is CASSFGKSTDTQYF. DNA of the CDR3: TGTGCCAGCAGCTTCGGTAAAAGCACAGATACGCAGTATTTT.

This clonotype has at least ten counts. The V and J genes are TRBV7-9 and TRBJ1-2; tentative D call: TRBD1 (5 bases). Germline values: CDR1 SEHNR, CDR2 FQNEAQ (reference sequence). CDR3 length: 15 residues. V was cut by 8 bases and J by 2 bases, with 18 bases left in between. The CDR3 spells CASFGDRVENYGYTF. The CDR3, as DNA: TGTGCCAGCTTTGGGGACCGGGTCGAAAACTATGGCTACACCTTC.

The CDR3 nucleotides are TGCGCCAGCAGCTTCCCTCGGACAGGGAATCCCTACGAGCAGTACTTC. Translated, it gives CASSFPRTGNPYEQYF. V and J are TRBV5-1 and TRBJ2-7; 8 bases are a match to TRBD1. This CDR3 is 16 amino acids long. CDR1 is SGHRS, CDR2 YFSETQ, per germline. V was clipped by 2 bases and J by 2 bases; unmatched bases: 9.

This clonotype showed up just a few times. The chain combines TRBV25-1 with TRBJ2-4; the D is unclear. CDR1 is MGHDK and CDR2 is SYGVNS in the germline V gene. The V and J ends lost 3 bases and 8 bases respectively, with 5 bases between them. The CDR3 covers 11 residues. The CDR3 protein is CASSDRDIQYF. CDR3 sequence (DNA): TGTGCCAGCAGTGATAGAGACATTCAGTACTTC. The full variable domain, in which reference TRBV25-1 and TRBJ2-4 provide the parts outside the CDR3, is EADIYQTPRYLVIGTGKKITLECSQTMGHDKMYWYQQDPGMELHLIHYSYGVNSTEKGDLSSESTVSRIRTEHFPLTLESARPSHTSQYLCASSDRDIQYFGAGTRLSVL.

The V gene is TRBV7-9, the J gene TRBJ2-5, with a possible D match to TRBD2 (5 bases). Trimming pared 5 bases from V and 1 base from J, leaving 14 bases between. The CDR3 runs 15 residues. CDR1 is SEHNR, CDR2 FQNEAQ, per germline (reference sequence). CDR3 residues: CASSLARLTQETQYF. The DNA for the CDR3 is TGTGCCAGCAGCCTTGCAAGACTAACCCAAGAGACCCAGTACTTC.

Concerning this clonotype: This may be a read error, as it is one base from a much larger clone. The chain recombines TRBV15 with TRBJ2-7, with D tentatively TRBD2 (6 bases). CDR1 is LNHNV, CDR2 YYDKDF, per germline (reference sequence). The CDR3 spans 15 residues. CDR3 nucleotides: TGTGCCACCAACAGAGATGATAGCGGAACCTACGAGCAGTACTTC. Translating gives CATNRDDSGTYEQYF.

The genes are TRBV7-2 and TRBJ1-4; D gene ambiguous. CDR3 size: 13 residues. V lost 3 bases, J lost 8 bases, and 10 bases lay in between. Per germline, CDR1 SGHTA and CDR2 FQGNSA. This chain's CDR3 is CASSFYKDEKLFF. For the CDR3, the DNA is TGTGCCAGCAGCTTTTATAAGGACGAAAAACTGTTTTTT. Complete variable domain (other parts from reference TRBV7-2 and TRBJ1-4): GAGVSQSPSNKVTEKGKDVELRCDPISGHTALYWYRQSLGQGLEFLIYFQGNSAPDKSGLPSDRFSAERTGGSVSTLTIQRTQQEDSAVYLCASSFYKDEKLFFGSGTQLSVL.

This clonotype has a handful of counts. The V gene is TRBV28, the J gene TRBJ1-6; D unresolved. The CDR3 is made up of 13 amino acids. Germline assignment: CDR1 MDHEN and CDR2 SYDVKM. V was trimmed by 2 bases and J by 8 bases, leaving 7 bases between them. For the CDR3, the DNA is TGTGCCAGCAGTTTAGATTATGATTCACCCCTCCACTTT. It yields the protein CASSLDYDSPLHF.

This clonotype appeared a few times. V and J are TRBV28 and TRBJ2-7; the D gene is possibly TRBD2 (5 bases). The V gene lost 5 bases and the J gene lost 3 bases, with 14 bases spanning the gap. This CDR3 contains 14 residues. Looked up from germline, CDR1 is MDHEN and CDR2 is SYDVKM. The CDR3 DNA is TGTGCCAGCAGTCCCCCGGTACGGGGCTACGAGCAGTACTTC. The encoded protein is CASSPPVRGYEQYF.

There are many counts of this clonotype. The chain links TRBV12-3 or TRBV12-4 to TRBJ1-2, with unresolved D. Trimming removed 3 bases at V and 5 bases at J, with 7 bases between. The length of the CDR3 is 12 residues. The CDR3 is CASSFPGYGYTF. CDR3 in DNA: TGTGCCAGCAGTTTTCCAGGATATGGCTACACCTTC.

This clonotype came up a few times. The rearrangement links TRBV6-5 to TRBJ2-2, with D tentatively TRBD2 (7 bases). The CDR3 sequence is 16 residues long. V was shortened by 0 bases and J by 6 bases, with 14 bases between the two germline ends. Germline assignment: CDR1 MNHEY and CDR2 SVGAGI. CDR3 coding DNA: TGTGCCAGCAGTTACTCTCTAGGGGGGGCCGCCGGGGAGCTGTTTTTT. It encodes CASSYSLGGAAGELFF.

This clonotype has only a few counts. V gene TRBV5-1 combines with J gene TRBJ2-1, with D possibly matching TRBD2 (5 bases). Germline V gene sequence: CDR1 SGHRS, CDR2 YFSETQ. V was trimmed by 0 bases and J by 7 bases, leaving 14 bases between them. The CDR3 runs to 15 residues. The CDR3 loop reads CASSLEVLRGNEQFF. The CDR3 region has the DNA TGCGCCAGCAGCTTGGAGGTCCTACGGGGTAATGAGCAGTTCTTC.

There are a few counts of this clonotype. The V call is TRBV7-2, the J call TRBJ2-1; the D gene is possibly TRBD1 (6 bases). V was clipped by 5 bases and J by 10 bases, with 12 bases between them. Germline CDR1 is SGHTA and CDR2 is FQGNSA. The CDR3 runs to 12 residues. CDR3 sequence: CASSPNRDEQFF. CDR3 DNA: TGTGCCAGCAGCCCTAACAGGGACGAGCAGTTCTTC. The complete variable domain, with remaining parts taken from reference TRBV7-2 and TRBJ2-1, reads GAGVSQSPSNKVTEKGKDVELRCDPISGHTALYWYRQSLGQGLEFLIYFQGNSAPDKSGLPSDRFSAERTGGSVSTLTIQRTQQEDSAVYLCASSPNRDEQFFGPGTRLTVL.